These 27 T cell receptor beta chains came from one sample sequenced in a study of blood T cells in healthy people across ages. Primers used in a second PCR of about 7 to 12 cycles were a sample-barcoded 5' primer and a J-beta primer mix. MiXCR, applied by TCRdb to the 5' RACE reads, yields one record per CDR3 protein. The sample shows approximately 800,000 distinct CDR3 sequences, roughly 50% of them seen only once. The sample taken for sequencing was blood. Every receptor here comes from a man older than 75 in good health.

This clonotype has a handful of counts. The genes are TRBV5-1 and TRBJ2-7; a possible D gene is TRBD2 (5 bases). The CDR3 length is 14 residues. Germline CDR1 is SGHRS and CDR2 is YFSETQ. Trimming left V 1 base short and J 2 bases short, with 10 bases between. CDR3 residues: CASSLLERAYEQYF. The CDR3 region has the DNA TGCGCCAGCAGCTTGCTGGAGAGGGCCTACGAGCAGTACTTC.

This chain joins TRBV27 and TRBJ2-5; D could derive from TRBD1 or TRBD2 (5 bases each). V gave up 1 base and J gave up 4 bases, with 19 bases separating them. The CDR3 spans 17 residues. The V gene's germline CDR1 is MNHEY and CDR2 SMNVEV (reference sequence). CDR3 sequence (DNA): TGTGCCAGCAGTTTATATGGGGCCGACCTAGCACGAGAGACCCAGTACTTC. Translation: CASSLYGADLARETQYF.

The chain couples TRBV4-2 to TRBJ2-3; D remains unclear. The V gene lost 0 bases and the J gene lost 8 bases, with 21 bases spanning the gap. Germline V CDR1 and CDR2: LGHNA, YNFKEQ. The CDR3 consists of 17 residues. The CDR3 nucleotides read TGTGCCAGCAGCCAAGATCCCACAACCGGCCTTGTAGTTACGCAGTATTTT. Amino acids: CASSQDPTTGLVVTQYF.

The chain uses TRBV6-2 or TRBV6-3 and TRBJ1-2; tentative D call: TRBD1 (6 bases). In germline, CDR1 is MNHEY, CDR2 SVGEGT. The CDR3 length is 16 residues. V was pared by 6 bases and J by 3 bases, with 20 bases between. CDR3 residues: CASRAQRGPADYGYTF. CDR3 DNA: TGTGCCAGCAGGGCCCAGCGGGGGCCCGCTGACTATGGCTACACCTTC.

CDR3 in amino acids: CASSDGTGINQPQHF. CDR3 coding DNA: TGTGCCAGCAGTGATGGGACAGGCATTAATCAGCCCCAGCATTTT. V is TRBV2 and J is TRBJ1-5; 8 nucleotides align to TRBD1. This CDR3 has 15 residues. Trimming took 3 bases from V and 4 from J; bases not matched to a gene: 5. Germline loops: CDR1 SNHLY, CDR2 FYNNEI.

This CDR3 is CSGCNGVVDTQYF. The CDR3 DNA follows: TGCAGCGGTTGTAACGGTGTGGTAGATACGCAGTATTTT. The rearrangement uses TRBV29-1 and TRBJ2-3; D ambiguous. Germline CDR1 reads SQVTM; CDR2 reads ANQGSEA. Trimming took off 7 bases at V and 5 bases at J, with 16 bases between the two ends. The CDR3 has 13 residues.

The chain combines TRBV20-1 with TRBJ1-3; D is undetermined. V was cut by 2 bases and J by 4 bases, with 12 bases left in between. The CDR3 runs 14 residues. The germline V gene encodes CDR1 DFQATT and CDR2 SNEGSKA (reference sequence). As DNA, the CDR3 is TGCAGTGCTAGACCCCAGAATCCGGGAAACACCATATATTTT. It encodes CSARPQNPGNTIYF.

This clonotype occurred a few times. The chain links TRBV29-1 to TRBJ1-2, with no clear D. CDR3 size: 12 residues. In germline, CDR1 is SQVTM, CDR2 ANQGSEA. Trimming stripped 7 bases from V and 4 bases from J, with 13 bases between. CDR3 sequence: CSGVGGGYGYTF. The CDR3 coding sequence is TGCAGCGGCGTGGGAGGAGGCTATGGCTACACCTTC.

The chain uses TRBV5-6 and TRBJ2-3, with a weak D call TRBD1 (6 bases). Germline assignment: CDR1 SGHDT and CDR2 YYEEEE. The germline V and J ends were trimmed by 0 bases and 1 base, with 12 bases remaining between them. There are 16 residues in the CDR3. CDR3 sequence: CASSLGSAGGTDTQYF. Here the CDR3 DNA reads TGTGCCAGCAGCTTGGGGTCGGCAGGGGGCACAGATACGCAGTATTTT.

Concerning this clonotype: At one boundary the junction diverges from the germline segment, which might be a read error. V is TRBV5-6 and J is TRBJ2-5, with TRBD1 identical over 7 bases. Per germline, CDR1 SGHDT and CDR2 YYEEEE. The CDR3 covers 14 residues. CDR3 residues: CAGSYGTAQETQYF. CDR3 nucleotide sequence: TGTGCCGGCAGCTATGGGACAGCGCAAGAGACCCAGTACTTC.

The chain links TRBV24-1 to TRBJ2-1, with a possible D match to TRBD2 (6 bases). Germline lookup yields CDR1 KGHDR and CDR2 SFDVKD. Trimming pared 3 bases from V and 5 bases from J, leaving 13 bases between. This CDR3 spans 15 amino acids. CDR3 coding DNA: TGTGCCACCAGTGATACCCGACTAGTAGACAATGAGCAGTTCTTC. Its protein is CATSDTRLVDNEQFF.

The rearrangement links TRBV7-2 to TRBJ2-1; D is perhaps TRBD1 (5 bases). The V gene's germline CDR1 is SGHTA and CDR2 FQGNSA. Between the trimmed V and J ends, which lost 5 bases and 5 bases, there was a span of 10 bases. This CDR3 region has 13 residues. For the CDR3, the DNA is TGTGCCAGCAGCAAACAGGTTGACAATGAGCAGTTCTTC. Its translation: CASSKQVDNEQFF.

This chain joins TRBV10-3 and TRBJ2-5, with 8 positions matching TRBD1. J lost 1 base, V lost 11 bases, and 6 bases had no gene match. The CDR3 is 13 amino acids. In germline, CDR1 is ENHRY, CDR2 SYGVKD. For the CDR3, the DNA is TGTGCCTCCGGGACAGGCCCCCAAGAGACCCAGTACTTC. Translation: CASGTGPQETQYF.

V usage is TRBV10-3 and J usage is TRBJ2-4; D call uncertain. Germline V gives CDR1 ENHRY, CDR2 SYGVKD. V was cut by 4 bases and J by 7 bases, with 11 bases left in between. The CDR3 loop spans 13 amino acids. CDR3 bases: TGTGCCATCAGTGTAGACTCTCGGAACATTCAGTACTTC. This encodes CAISVDSRNIQYF.

Here the CDR3 DNA reads TGTGCCAGCAGCTTAGTCCTCGTCGGAGCCAAAAACATTCAGTACTTC. Its translation: CASSLVLVGAKNIQYF. The genes are TRBV11-2 and TRBJ2-4; D is unresolved. Germline lookup yields CDR1 SGHAT and CDR2 FQNNGV. The V gene lost 1 base and the J gene lost 0 bases, with 10 bases spanning the gap. The CDR3 spans 16 residues.

J is TRBJ1-2 and V is TRBV5-1; 7 nucleotides match TRBD1. This CDR3 region has 13 residues. Germline CDR1 reads SGHRS; CDR2 reads YFSETQ. The V gene end was trimmed by 2 bases and the J gene end by 6 bases; junction bases not matched to a gene: 4. As DNA, the CDR3 is TGCGCCAGCAGCTTAGAGGGGGCAAATGGCTACACCTTC. It specifies CASSLEGANGYTF.

The chain carries TRBV6-1 and TRBJ2-1; 7 bases align to TRBD2. This CDR3 has 12 residues. The V segment lost 10 bases and the J segment 10 bases; nucleotides outside the gene matches: 10. Germline loops: CDR1 MNHNS, CDR2 SASEGT. CDR3 bases: TGTGCCACCACGACTTTACTAGCGGAGCAGTTCTTC. This translates into CATTTLLAEQFF.

The sample holds a few counts of this clonotype. The chain is built from TRBV12-3 or TRBV12-4 and TRBJ1-2; no reliable D call. V lost 1 base, J lost 3 bases, and 12 bases lay in between. CDR3 length: 15 amino acids. This CDR3 reads CASSLDEGSDYGYTF. Here the CDR3 DNA reads TGTGCCAGCAGTTTAGATGAGGGTTCCGACTATGGCTACACCTTC.

This clonotype came up a few times. V gene TRBV9 combines with J gene TRBJ1-5; no reliable D call. V was cut by 0 bases and J by 0 bases, with 7 bases left in between. The CDR3 contains 15 residues. The germline CDR1 and CDR2 sequences are SGDLS and YYNGEE. For the CDR3, the DNA is TGTGCCAGCAGCGTAGATCCGTATAGCAATCAGCCCCAGCATTTT. This sequence encodes CASSVDPYSNQPQHF.

This clonotype was detected once. The chain links TRBV3-1 to TRBJ2-3; D possibly corresponds to TRBD2 (6 bases). Germline V lookup: CDR1 LGHDT, CDR2 YNNKEL (reference sequence). Trimming removed 4 bases at V and 14 bases at J, with 22 bases between. The CDR3 sequence is 14 residues long. CDR3 DNA sequence: TGTGCCAGCAGCCTGGGACTCGAGCACAGATACGCGTATTTT. It yields the protein CASSLGLEHRYAYF.

This rearrangement joins TRBV6-1 to TRBJ1-5; D gene uncertain. With 1 base removed from V and 5 bases from J, the gap between germline ends came to 9 bases. Germline lookup yields CDR1 MNHNS and CDR2 SASEGT. The CDR3 sequence is 14 residues long. This chain's CDR3 is CASSEGIGDQPQHF. CDR3 bases: TGTGCCAGCAGTGAAGGAATAGGAGATCAGCCCCAGCATTTT.

The J gene is TRBJ2-5, the V gene TRBV11-2; D tentatively fits TRBD1 or TRBD2 (6 bases each). The germline V gene has CDR1 SGHAT and CDR2 FQNNGV. V was clipped by 5 bases and J by 11 bases, with 24 bases between them. The CDR3 spans 15 residues. The CDR3 protein is CASSQRLSGGGEQYF. The CDR3 DNA reads TGTGCCAGCAGCCAACGACTGAGCGGAGGGGGAGAGCAGTACTTC.

The genes are TRBV2 and TRBJ2-1; TRBD1 is a possible D gene (6 bases). Germline loops: CDR1 SNHLY, CDR2 FYNNEI. The CDR3 runs 14 residues. Trimming pared 9 bases from V and 0 bases from J, leaving 12 bases between. The CDR3 sequence: CARTRGSSYNEQFF. For the CDR3, the DNA is TGTGCCAGGACCAGGGGCTCCTCCTACAATGAGCAGTTCTTC.

The rearrangement links TRBV7-8 to TRBJ2-1; 7 nucleotides line up with TRBD2. CDR3 length: 13 residues. V shed 5 bases and J 5 bases; nucleotides not matched to a gene: 3. Germline CDR1 and CDR2: SGHVS and FQNEAQ. The CDR3 sequence is CASSITSDNEQFF. CDR3 in DNA: TGTGCCAGCAGCATCACTAGCGACAATGAGCAGTTCTTC. Based on the CDR3 plus reference TRBV7-8 and TRBJ2-1, the full variable domain is GAGVSQSPRYKVAKRGQDVALRCDPISGHVSLFWYQQALGQGPEFLTYFQNEAQLDKSGLPSDRFFAERPEGSVSTLKIQRTQQEDSAVYLCASSITSDNEQFFGPGTRLTVL.

The rearrangement links TRBV5-1 to TRBJ2-1; 7 nucleotides align to TRBD1. V lost 5 bases, J lost 9 bases, and 8 bases stayed unmatched. CDR1 and CDR2 (germline): SGHRS, YFSETQ. The CDR3 covers 13 residues. The CDR3, as DNA: TGCGCCAGCAGAGAGGGGGCAAAACCTGAGCAGTTCTTC. Protein product: CASREGAKPEQFF.

The chain combines TRBV20-1 with TRBJ1-5; perhaps TRBD1 as D (5 bases). Trimming took 6 bases from V and 5 from J, leaving 17 bases between them. This CDR3 spans 14 amino acids. Germline values: CDR1 DFQATT, CDR2 SNEGSKA (reference sequence). The CDR3, as DNA: TGCAGTGCGCGGAGTCTGGGGGTCGATCAGCCCCAGCATTTT. Its translation is CSARSLGVDQPQHF.

The V call is TRBV29-1, the J call TRBJ2-5; D possibly corresponds to TRBD1 (6 bases). The CDR3 has 13 residues. V was shortened by 7 bases and J by 0 bases, with 12 bases between the two germline ends. Germline CDR1 is SQVTM and CDR2 is ANQGSEA. CDR3 bases: TGCAGCGCAGGACAGTTGTACCAAGAGACCCAGTACTTC. The encoded protein is CSAGQLYQETQYF.